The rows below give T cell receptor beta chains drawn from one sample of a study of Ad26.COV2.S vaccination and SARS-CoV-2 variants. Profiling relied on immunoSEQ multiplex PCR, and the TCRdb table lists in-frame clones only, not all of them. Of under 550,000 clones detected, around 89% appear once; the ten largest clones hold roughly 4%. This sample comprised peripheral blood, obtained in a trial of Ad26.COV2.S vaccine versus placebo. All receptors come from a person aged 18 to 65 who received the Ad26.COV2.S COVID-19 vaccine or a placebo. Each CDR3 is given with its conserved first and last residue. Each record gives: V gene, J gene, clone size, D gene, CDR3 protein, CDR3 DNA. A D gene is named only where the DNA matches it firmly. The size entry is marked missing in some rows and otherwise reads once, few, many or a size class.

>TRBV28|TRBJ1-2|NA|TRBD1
CASRDRYYGYTF
TGTGCCAGCAGGGACAGGTACTATGGCTACACCTTC
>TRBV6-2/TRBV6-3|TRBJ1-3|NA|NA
CASSRNLGNTIYF
TGTGCCAGCAGCAGAAATTTGGGAAACACCATATATTTT
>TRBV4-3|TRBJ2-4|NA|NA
CASSQASSQNIQYF
TGCGCCAGCAGCCAAGCTAGTTCCCAAAACATTCAGTACTTC
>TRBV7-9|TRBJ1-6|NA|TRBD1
CASSFTTGGISSPLHF
TGTGCCAGCAGCTTCACGACAGGGGGCATTTCTTCACCCCTCCACTTT
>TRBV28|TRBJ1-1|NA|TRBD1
CASSDPRGTGYTEAFF
TGTGCCAGCAGCGATCCTAGGGGGACAGGGTACACTGAAGCTTTCTTT
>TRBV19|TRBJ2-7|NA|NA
CASSPLGGGALEQYF
TGTGCCAGTAGCCCTCTAGGAGGGGGGGCCCTCGAGCAGTACTTC
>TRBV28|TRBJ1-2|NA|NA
CASSTIQGSYGYTF
TGTGCCAGCAGCACAATACAGGGTTCCTATGGCTACACCTTC
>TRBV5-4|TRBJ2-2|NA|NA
CASSLRGPGELFF
TGTGCCAGCAGCTTGCGGGGGCCCGGGGAGCTGTTTTTT
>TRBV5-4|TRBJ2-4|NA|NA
CASSLGSGDQYF
TGTGCCAGCAGCTTGGGTAGTGGGGATCAGTACTTC
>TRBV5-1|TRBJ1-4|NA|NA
CASSNSHGTNEKLFF
TGCGCCAGCAGCAACTCACACGGAACTAATGAAAAACTGTTTTTT
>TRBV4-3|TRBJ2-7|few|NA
CASSQNRGGRQYF
TGCGCCAGCAGCCAAAACAGGGGAGGGCGGCAGTACTTC
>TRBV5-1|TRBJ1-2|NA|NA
CASSLLQGHYGYTF
TGCGCCAGCAGCTTGTTACAGGGTCACTATGGCTACACCTTC
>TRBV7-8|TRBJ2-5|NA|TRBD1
CASSLDRETQYF
TGTGCCAGCAGCCTGGACAGGGAGACCCAGTACTTC
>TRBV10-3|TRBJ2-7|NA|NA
CAISLETVSSYEQYF
TGTGCCATCAGTCTCGAGACGGTGAGCTCCTACGAGCAGTACTTC
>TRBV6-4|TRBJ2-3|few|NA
CASSQGTSTDTQYF
TGTGCCAGCAGCCAGGGGACTAGCACAGATACGCAGTATTTT
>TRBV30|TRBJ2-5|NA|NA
CAWSVLRRLQETQYF
TGTGCCTGGAGTGTACTCAGGAGATTACAAGAGACCCAGTACTTC
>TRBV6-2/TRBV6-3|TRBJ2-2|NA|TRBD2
CASSGLAGGTGELFF
TGTGCCAGCAGCGGACTAGCGGGGGGTACCGGGGAGCTGTTTTTT
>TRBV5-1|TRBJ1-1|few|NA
CASSLESLRGLNTEAFF
TGCGCCAGCAGCTTGGAGTCCTTAAGGGGCCTGAACACTGAAGCTTTCTTT
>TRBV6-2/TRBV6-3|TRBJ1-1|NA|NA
CASSYDLVNTEAFF
TGTGCCAGCAGTTACGATTTGGTGAACACTGAAGCTTTCTTT
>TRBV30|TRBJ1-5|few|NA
CAWSVIGLSQPQHF
TGTGCCTGGAGTGTAATTGGGCTGAGCCAGCCCCAGCATTTT
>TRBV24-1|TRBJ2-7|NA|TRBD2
CATSSGGRDEQYF
TGTGCCACCAGTTCGGGGGGTAGGGACGAGCAGTACTTC
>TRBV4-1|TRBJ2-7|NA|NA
CASSQVQATYEQYF
TGCGCCAGCAGCCAAGTACAGGCCACCTACGAGCAGTACTTC
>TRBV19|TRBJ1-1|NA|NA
CASSFRVSAEAFF
TGTGCCAGTAGTTTCAGAGTAAGCGCTGAAGCTTTCTTT
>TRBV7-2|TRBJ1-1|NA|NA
CASSLVGGSPGTEAFF
TGTGCCAGCAGCTTAGTTGGGGGCAGTCCAGGGACTGAAGCTTTCTTT
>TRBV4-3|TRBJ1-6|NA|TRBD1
CASSGDRVGSPLHF
TGCGCCAGCAGCGGGGACAGGGTCGGTTCACCCCTCCACTTT
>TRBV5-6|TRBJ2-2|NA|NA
CASSLHGELFF
TGTGCCAGCAGCTTGCACGGGGAGCTGTTTTTT
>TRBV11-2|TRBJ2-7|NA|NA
CASSLVTSSSYEQYF
TGTGCCAGCAGCTTAGTAACTTCTAGCTCCTACGAGCAGTACTTC
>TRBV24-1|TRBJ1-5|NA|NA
CATGTGRPNQPQHF
TGTGCCACAGGAACCGGGCGGCCCAATCAGCCCCAGCATTTT
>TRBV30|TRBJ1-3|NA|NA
CAWSVGNTIYF
TGTGCCTGGAGTGTGGGAAACACCATATATTTT
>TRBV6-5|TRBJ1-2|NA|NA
CASTGTTGYTF
TGTGCCAGCACCGGGACAACTGGCTACACCTTC
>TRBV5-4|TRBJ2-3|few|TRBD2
CASSSAGGPGTQYF
TGTGCCAGCAGCTCCGCGGGGGGGCCAGGTACGCAGTATTTT
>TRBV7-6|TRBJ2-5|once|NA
CASSLGLQGQETQYF
TGTGCCAGCAGCTTAGGTTTACAGGGACAAGAGACCCAGTACTTC
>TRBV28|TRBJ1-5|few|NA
CASSLKWLRGTRQPQHF
TGTGCCAGCAGTTTAAAGTGGTTGAGAGGGACTCGGCAGCCCCAGCATTTT
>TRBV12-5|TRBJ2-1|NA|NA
CASGLPPYNEQFF
TGTGCTAGTGGTTTGCCCCCGTACAATGAGCAGTTCTTC
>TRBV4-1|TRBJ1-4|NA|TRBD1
CASSQEGGDRAGEKLFF
TGCGCCAGCAGCCAAGAGGGGGGGGACAGAGCAGGGGAAAAACTGTTTTTT
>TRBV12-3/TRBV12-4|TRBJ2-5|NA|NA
CASSQQGETQYF
TGTGCCAGCAGTCAGCAGGGGGAGACCCAGTACTTC
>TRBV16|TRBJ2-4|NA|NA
CASSQSVVSLAKNIQYF
TGTGCCAGCAGCCAATCGGTTGTAAGCCTAGCCAAAAACATTCAGTACTTC
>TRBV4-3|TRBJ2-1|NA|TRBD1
CASSQNRGLANEQFF
TGCGCCAGCAGCCAAAACAGGGGGTTGGCCAATGAGCAGTTCTTC
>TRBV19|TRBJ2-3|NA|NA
CASTQLPQGTDTQYF
TGTGCCAGTACACAGTTGCCCCAAGGCACAGATACGCAGTATTTT
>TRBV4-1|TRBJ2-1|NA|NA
CASSQGSLRSYNEQFF
TGCGCCAGCAGCCAAGGCAGCCTAAGATCCTACAATGAGCAGTTCTTC